This T cell receptor (beta chain) was found in a study of persistence of HIV-infected CD4 T cells. Study at large: Isolated cells were CMV- and HIV-1 Gag-responding CD4+ T cells.

This clone appeared a few times. Its antigen remains unknown. Cells were stimulated with CMV-infected fibroblast lysates at 8 to 10 ug/mL. Sorted nonresponding memory CD4+ T cells were CD40L-negative, CD69-negative, CD45RO-high. CD4+ T cell counts exceeded 400 cells/uL; CMV serology was positive. This was the immunoSEQ version 4 assay in survey mode. Sequenced by immunoSEQ multiplex PCR; TCRdb stores in-frame clones only, minus some. Seen here are tens of thousands of clones, 65% to 90% observed once, and the top ten hold 0.8% to 0.9%. This sequence originates from an adult man with HIV who was CMV-seropositive. Material: CD4+ T cells sorted from PBMCs after roughly 19-hour stimulation, obtained from a patient who received antiretroviral therapy.

The CDR3 region is CASSPPKGETQYF. CDR3 in DNA: TGTGCCAGCAGCCCTCCGAAGGGAGAGACCCAGTACTTC. The V and J genes are TRBV7-8 and TRBJ2-5, with D uncertain. V gave up 5 bases and J gave up 4 bases, with 11 bases separating them. CDR3 length: 13 amino acids. Germline loops: CDR1 SGHVS, CDR2 FQNEAQ.